In its sample, the clone carrying this TCR beta chain ranks as medium-sized (0.01 to 0.1%). Its specificity is unknown. Germline V gene data show CDR1 as KGHDR and CDR2 as SFDVKD. The CDR3 has 18 amino acids. V dropped 3 bases and J dropped 5; count of bases not matched to a gene: 12. This entry belongs to a study of T cell repertoires and leukemia-associated antigens. Before use, CD3+ T cells rested overnight in serum-free medium. TCRdb reprocessed the 5' RACE reads with MiXCR, giving one entry per CDR3 protein. The data hold over 10,000 distinct CDR3 sequences, with 35% to 50% observed a single time.

The receptor was isolated from a female donor in good health. Sequenced sample: CD3+ T cells sorted from blood and cultured. The V and J genes are TRBV24-1 and TRBJ2-1; 10 bases are shared with TRBD2. CDR3: CATSDPPGSGRTNNEQFF. CDR3 bases: TGTGCCACCAGTGATCCACCTGGTAGCGGGAGGACCAACAATGAGCAGTTCTTC.